This T cell receptor beta chain was observed in a study of patients and donors after allogeneic stem cell transplantation. This clonotype appeared many times. TCRdb called the RT-PCR reads again in MiXCR, with one record for every CDR3 protein. Of some 7,600 distinct CDR3 sequences listed, about 9.9% are singletons. The V gene lost 0 bases and the J gene lost 4 bases, with 10 bases spanning the gap. CDR1 is SGHRS and CDR2 is YFSETQ in the germline V gene. This CDR3 is 14 amino acids long. The clonotype originates from a human donor who was either an allogeneic HSCT recipient or a stem cell or donor lymphocyte infusion donor (not recorded which). It is not recorded whose cells these are; they may come from a transplant donor. The rearrangement links TRBV5-1 to TRBJ1-2; D call uncertain. Sequenced material: blood, either unsorted or a sorted T cell fraction (not recorded which). For the CDR3, the DNA is TGCGCCAGCAGCTTGGACACTGGAGCCTATGGCTACACCTTC. This translates into CASSLDTGAYGYTF.